The clone carrying this TCR beta chain was seen only once. CDR3 length equals 14 residues. Looked up from germline, CDR1 is SGHVS and CDR2 is FNYEAQ. V gave up 5 bases and J gave up 5 bases; unmatched junction bases: 8. The data were taken from a study of ipilimumab plus nivolumab after autologous stem cell transplantation. The protocol was immunoSEQ multiplex PCR, while the TCRdb copy is restricted to in-frame clones and leaves out a portion. Here the sample spans approximately 84,000 clones, 83% being singletons. Here the sequenced sample was PBMCs, taken in a trial of ipilimumab plus nivolumab as post-transplant consolidation. The sequence was collected from a male donor with diffuse large B-cell lymphoma. The V call is TRBV7-6, the J call TRBJ2-5; TRBD2 agrees at 7 bases. CDR3 in DNA: TGTGCCAGCAGCCCAAGCGGGGTATTGGAGACCCAGTACTTC. It specifies CASSPSGVLETQYF.